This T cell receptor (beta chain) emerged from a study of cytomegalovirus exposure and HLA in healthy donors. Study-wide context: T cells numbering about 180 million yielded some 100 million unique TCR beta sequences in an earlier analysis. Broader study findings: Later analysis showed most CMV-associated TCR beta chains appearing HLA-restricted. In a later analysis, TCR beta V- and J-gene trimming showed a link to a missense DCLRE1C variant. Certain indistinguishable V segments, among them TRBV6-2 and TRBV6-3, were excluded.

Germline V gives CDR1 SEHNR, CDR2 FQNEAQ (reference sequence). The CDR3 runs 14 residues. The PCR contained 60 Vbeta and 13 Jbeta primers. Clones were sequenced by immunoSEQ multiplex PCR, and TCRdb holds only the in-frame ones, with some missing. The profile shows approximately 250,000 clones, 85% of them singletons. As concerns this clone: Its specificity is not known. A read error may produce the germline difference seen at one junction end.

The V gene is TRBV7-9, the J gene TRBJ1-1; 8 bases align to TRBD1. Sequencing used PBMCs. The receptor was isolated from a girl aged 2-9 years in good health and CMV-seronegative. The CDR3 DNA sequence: TGTTCCAGCAGCCCGAACCAGGGGGCTGGTGTAGCTTTCTTT. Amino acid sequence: CSSSPNQGAGVAFF. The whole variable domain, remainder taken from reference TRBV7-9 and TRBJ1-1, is DTGVSQNPRHKITKRGQNVTFRCDPISEHNRLYWYRQTLGQGPEFLTYFQNEAQLEKSRLLSDRFSAERPKGSFSTLEIQRTEQGDSAMYLCSSSPNQGAGVAFFGQGTRLTVV.